This T cell receptor beta chain was sequenced in a study of blood T cell repertoires in COVID-19. Clones were read by immunoSEQ multiplex PCR, and TCRdb kept only the in-frame ones, dropping some. The table has approximately 200,000 clones, roughly nine tenths seen once. This CDR3 is 16 amino acids long. The V gene end was trimmed by 4 bases and the J gene end by 0 bases; junction bases not matched to a gene: 6. The germline CDR1 and CDR2 sequences are PRHDT and FYEKMQ (reference sequence). The chain carries TRBV13 and TRBJ1-3, with 7 positions matching TRBD1. The sequence derives from a middle-aged woman with acute COVID-19. The material sequenced was PBMCs or T cells enriched from blood (not recorded which). CDR3 amino acids: CASSYRGFSSGNTIYF. CDR3 bases: TGTGCCAGCAGCTACAGGGGTTTTAGCTCTGGAAACACCATATATTTT. The full variable domain, in which reference TRBV13 and TRBJ1-3 provide the parts outside the CDR3, is AAGVIQSPRHLIKEKRETATLKCYPIPRHDTVYWYQQGPGQDPQFLISFYEKMQSDKGSIPDRFSAQQFSDYHSELNMSSLELGDSALYFCASSYRGFSSGNTIYFGEGSWLTVV.